This T cell receptor beta chain originates from a study of T cell responses to AZD1222 COVID-19 vaccine. General study findings and limits: It was only after the peak T cell response that any repertoires were sampled. Just five or six AZD1222 recipients were seropositive at baseline. Spike regions recognized by vaccine-associated CD4 TCRs spanned the protein, led by 160-218 and 743-854. Reportedly, close to half of spike-specific TCRs are directed against unmutated variant regions.

Remarks on this clone: The antigen remains undetermined.

TCRdb's copy holds only in-frame clones and misses some; the assay was immunoSEQ multiplex PCR. This repertoire shows about 97,000 clones, approximately 90% found once; its top ten account for 2.8%. V was pared by 0 bases and J by 2 bases, with 6 bases of the junction left unmatched. CDR1 and CDR2 (germline): SGDLS, YYNGEE. This CDR3 spans 16 amino acids. This sample comprised peripheral blood, obtained on day 0 of AZD1222 vaccination. This TCR was sampled from an adult in good health. This rearrangement joins TRBV9 to TRBJ2-5; 8 bases are shared with TRBD2. CDR3 protein: CASSVGWTSHQETQYF. In DNA form, the CDR3 reads TGTGCCAGCAGCGTAGGCTGGACTAGCCATCAAGAGACCCAGTACTTC.